One and the same sample provided the 18 T cell receptor beta chains below, sequenced in a study of cytomegalovirus exposure and HLA in healthy donors. Clones were read by immunoSEQ multiplex PCR, and TCRdb kept only the in-frame ones, dropping some. The table has fewer than 150,000 clones, about 86% seen once. Sequenced: PBMCs. These receptors were collected from a woman aged 18-29 years in good health and CMV-seropositive.

The chain links TRBV27 to TRBJ2-7, with TRBD1 matching over 12 bases. This CDR3 region has 17 residues. From germline, CDR1 is MNHEY and CDR2 SMNVEV (reference sequence). V lost 8 bases and J lost 3; bases outside the gene matches: 14. The CDR3 sequence: CASGPGQGAVPIYEQYF. CDR3 nucleotides: TGTGCCAGCGGTCCGGGACAGGGGGCAGTACCAATCTACGAGCAGTACTTC.

The V call is TRBV11-3, the J call TRBJ1-5; 7 bases map to TRBD1. The CDR3 consists of 17 residues. The germline gives CDR1 SGHNT, CDR2 YENEEA. With V trimmed by 6 bases and J by 2 bases, 13 bases remained unmatched. The CDR3, as DNA: TGTGCCAGCAGACAGATACGGACAGGCGAAGGCAATCAGCCCCAGCATTTT. It encodes CASRQIRTGEGNQPQHF.

This chain uses TRBV6-5 with TRBJ1-5; D possibly corresponds to TRBD1 (5 bases). V lost 5 bases, J lost 7 bases, and 15 bases lay in between. The CDR3 length is 14 residues. Germline CDR1 and CDR2: MNHEY and SVGAGI. CDR3 sequence reads: CASSARGGRQPQHF. The CDR3 DNA is TGTGCCAGCAGTGCCCGCGGGGGTCGGCAGCCCCAGCATTTT.

The J gene is TRBJ1-1, the V gene TRBV6-1; a weak D match, TRBD1 (5 bases). The CDR3 covers 15 residues. Germline V gene lookup returns CDR1 MNHNS and CDR2 SASEGT. V shed 4 bases and J shed 4 bases, with 16 bases lying between them. The CDR3 coding sequence is TGTGCCAGCAGTGCGAACCAGGGCATAGGCACTGAAGCTTTCTTT. Translating gives CASSANQGIGTEAFF.

This sequence joins TRBV11-3 and TRBJ1-2; 7 bases map to TRBD1. CDR1 is SGHNT, CDR2 YENEEA, per germline. The CDR3 is made up of 13 amino acids. Trimming took 5 bases from V and 4 from J; bases not matched to a gene: 4. CDR3 region: CASSRDRGYGYTF. DNA of the CDR3: TGTGCCAGCAGCCGGGACAGAGGCTATGGCTACACCTTC.

This rearrangement joins TRBV5-1 to TRBJ2-1; TRBD2 matches at 10 bases. The length of the CDR3 is 16 residues. With 3 bases clipped from V and 7 bases from J, the junction kept 10 bases outside the gene matches. CDR1 SGHRS and CDR2 YFSETQ come from the germline V gene. This chain's CDR3 is CASSSPIAGGGNEQFF. In DNA, the CDR3 is TGCGCCAGCAGCTCCCCCATAGCGGGAGGTGGGAATGAGCAGTTCTTC.

The rearrangement uses TRBV27 and TRBJ1-1; TRBD1 might be the D (6 bases). Germline-derived CDR1 and CDR2 are MNHEY and SMNVEV (reference sequence). CDR3 length: 19 residues. V dropped 5 bases and J dropped 0 bases, with 25 bases sitting between them. The CDR3 region is CASSHQGRHSEGMNTEAFF. The DNA for the CDR3 is TGTGCCAGCAGTCATCAGGGGCGGCACTCTGAGGGCATGAACACTGAAGCTTTCTTT.

The chain combines TRBV28 with TRBJ2-3; 7 nucleotides line up with TRBD1. V lost 6 bases, J lost 14 bases, and 14 bases stayed unmatched. Germline CDR1 and CDR2: MDHEN and SYDVKM. There are 13 residues in the CDR3. The CDR3 here is CASSLTGTRRGYF. The CDR3 region has the DNA TGTGCCAGCAGCCTGACAGGGACGCGGCGCGGGTATTTT.

The chain carries TRBV7-6 and TRBJ2-1, with TRBD2 identical over 7 bases. CDR1 SGHVS and CDR2 FNYEAQ come from the germline V gene. This CDR3 region has 16 residues. V trimming: 0 bases; J trimming: 9 bases; junction bases outside the gene matches: 11. CDR3 sequence (DNA): TGTGCCAGCAGCTTAGCAGCTCTGAGCGGGACGATTGAGCAGTTCTTC. Encoded protein: CASSLAALSGTIEQFF.

The chain has TRBV10-2 and TRBJ2-1; possibly TRBD2 for D (6 bases). The V end lost 4 bases, the J end lost 2 bases, and 12 bases lay between the germline ends. Looked up from germline, CDR1 is WSHSY and CDR2 is SAAADI. The CDR3 is 15 residues long. The CDR3: CASSVGGGTYNEQFF. In DNA form, the CDR3 reads TGCGCCAGCAGTGTCGGGGGAGGAACCTACAATGAGCAGTTCTTC.

This chain joins TRBV27 and TRBJ1-1; TRBD1 is a possible D gene (6 bases). V was trimmed by 8 bases and J by 1 base, leaving 8 bases between them. Germline assignment: CDR1 MNHEY and CDR2 SMNVEV (reference sequence). The CDR3 length is 12 residues. The CDR3 nucleotides are TGTGCCAGCCGCAGGGGGAACACTGAAGCTTTCTTT. As protein: CASRRGNTEAFF.

This chain uses TRBV6-6 with TRBJ2-3, with D tentatively TRBD2 (6 bases). The length of the CDR3 is 11 residues. V lost 8 bases and J lost 6, with 9 bases in between. The germline CDR1 and CDR2 sequences are MNHNY and SVGAGI (reference sequence). DNA for the CDR3: TGTGCCAGCGGGGAGGACGATACGCAGTATTTT. This encodes CASGEDDTQYF.

The V gene is TRBV19, the J gene TRBJ2-7; 12 positions match TRBD2. Trimming at V came to 5 bases and at J to 2 bases, leaving 4 bases not matched to a gene. Germline V gene data show CDR1 as LNHDA and CDR2 as SQIVND (reference sequence). The CDR3 loop spans 15 amino acids. CDR3 sequence (DNA): TGTGCCAGTAGTGCTGGACTAGCGGGAACCTACGAGCAGTACTTC. Translation gives CASSAGLAGTYEQYF.

The chain couples TRBV27 to TRBJ1-4; possible D gene TRBD1, 6 bases. Germline values: CDR1 MNHEY, CDR2 SMNVEV (reference sequence). Trimming left V 5 bases short and J 5 bases short, with 21 bases between. The CDR3 totals 17 residues. The CDR3 DNA is TGTGCCAGCAGTCCCCGGGGCGGGGGCGGGCGAAATGAAAAACTGTTTTTT. Translated, it gives CASSPRGGGGRNEKLFF.

This chain joins TRBV4-1 and TRBJ2-3; the D is unclear. The V gene's germline CDR1 is MGHRA and CDR2 YSYEKL. The CDR3 sequence is 14 residues long. V shed 0 bases and J shed 1 base, with 5 bases lying between them. The DNA for the CDR3 is TGCGCCAGCAGCCAAGATCGGGGCACAGATACGCAGTATTTT. Protein sequence: CASSQDRGTDTQYF.

The chain carries TRBV27 and TRBJ1-2; D is uncertain. V lost 5 bases, J lost 1 base, and 8 bases lay in between. This CDR3 comprises 13 residues. Germline V lookup: CDR1 MNHEY, CDR2 SMNVEV (reference sequence). The DNA for the CDR3 is TGTGCCAGCAGTCAATCCCATAACTATGGCTACACCTTC. Translated, it gives CASSQSHNYGYTF.

This chain uses TRBV5-1 with TRBJ2-3; 15 nucleotides align to TRBD2. The CDR3 has 18 residues. Germline CDR1 SGHRS, CDR2 YFSETQ. The J segment lost 0 bases and the V segment lost 0 bases, leaving 2 bases of the junction unmatched. The DNA for the CDR3 is TGCGCCAGCAGCTTGGGCGGACTAGCGGGGGGGAGCACAGATACGCAGTATTTT. Its translation: CASSLGGLAGGSTDTQYF.

This chain uses TRBV5-4 with TRBJ1-5; D may be TRBD1 (5 bases). The germline CDR1 and CDR2 sequences are SGHNT and YYREEE (reference sequence). The CDR3 runs to 12 residues. The germline V and J ends were trimmed by 3 bases and 6 bases, with 7 bases remaining between them. The DNA for the CDR3 is TGTGCCAGCAGCTACGACAGTCAGCCCCAGCATTTT. It encodes CASSYDSQPQHF.